These T cell receptor beta chains were read from a single sample in a study of shared clonotypes between healthy human individuals. Produced via immunoSEQ multiplex PCR; TCRdb's table is partial and in-frame only. Seen here are about 2.4 million clones, under 95% observed once, and the top ten hold roughly 0.36%. Sequencing used naive CD4+ T cells from PBMCs. These receptors all stem from a young man in good health. Some clones in this sample may be carry-over from other donors' samples. Each CDR3 is given with its conserved first and last residue. Each record gives: J gene, clone size, V gene, CDR3 length, D gene, CDR3 protein, CDR3 DNA. A D gene is named only where the DNA matches it firmly. A clone size is listed for some rows: how often the clone was seen (once, few, many), or a class if it is expanded.

J gene: TRBJ1-5
clone size: .
V gene: TRBV7-8
CDR3 length: 16
D gene: .
CDR3 protein: CASTITREKVNQPQHF
CDR3 DNA: TGTGCCAGCACCATAACCCGGGAGAAGGTGAATCAGCCCCAGCATTTT

J gene: TRBJ1-1
clone size: .
V gene: TRBV7-8
CDR3 length: 13
D gene: .
CDR3 protein: CASSSFLNTEAFF
CDR3 DNA: TGTGCCAGCAGCTCGTTCCTGAACACTGAAGCTTTCTTT

J gene: TRBJ2-5
clone size: once
V gene: TRBV7-9
CDR3 length: 13
D gene: .
CDR3 protein: CASSVRVEETQYF
CDR3 DNA: TGTGCCAGCAGCGTGAGGGTGGAAGAGACCCAGTACTTC

J gene: TRBJ2-7
clone size: .
V gene: TRBV27
CDR3 length: 16
D gene: TRBD1
CDR3 protein: CASSSSTGPSSYEQYF
CDR3 DNA: TGTGCCAGCAGTTCCTCGACAGGGCCCAGCTCCTACGAGCAGTACTTC

J gene: TRBJ1-1
clone size: once
V gene: TRBV28
CDR3 length: 14
D gene: .
CDR3 protein: CASSLRTPNAEAFF
CDR3 DNA: TGTGCCAGCAGCTTAAGGACTCCGAACGCTGAAGCTTTCTTT

J gene: TRBJ2-1
clone size: .
V gene: TRBV2
CDR3 length: 14
D gene: TRBD2
CDR3 protein: CASSGEGLALREFF
CDR3 DNA: TGTGCCAGCAGTGGGGAAGGACTAGCGCTTCGGGAATTCTTC

J gene: TRBJ2-3
clone size: .
V gene: TRBV29-1
CDR3 length: 12
D gene: .
CDR3 protein: CSGGSRADTQYF
CDR3 DNA: TGCAGCGGTGGGTCGAGGGCAGATACGCAGTATTTT

J gene: TRBJ2-7
clone size: .
V gene: TRBV2
CDR3 length: 16
D gene: TRBD1
CDR3 protein: CASSDLLGQGPYEQYF
CDR3 DNA: TGTGCCAGCAGTGATTTGTTGGGACAGGGCCCATACGAGCAGTACTTC

J gene: TRBJ1-2
clone size: .
V gene: TRBV7-9
CDR3 length: 14
D gene: .
CDR3 protein: CASSLVEKGFGYTF
CDR3 DNA: TGTGCCAGCAGCTTAGTTGAGAAGGGGTTTGGCTACACCTTC

J gene: TRBJ2-5
clone size: .
V gene: TRBV28
CDR3 length: 15
D gene: TRBD2
CDR3 protein: CASTSMGEGRETQYF
CDR3 DNA: TGTGCCAGCACCTCTATGGGGGAGGGCAGGGAGACCCAGTACTTC

J gene: TRBJ1-1
clone size: once
V gene: TRBV11-2
CDR3 length: 13
D gene: .
CDR3 protein: CASSLDRITEAFF
CDR3 DNA: TGTGCCAGCAGCTTAGATCGTATTACTGAAGCTTTCTTT

J gene: TRBJ1-3
clone size: .
V gene: TRBV7-2
CDR3 length: 15
D gene: .
CDR3 protein: CASSLDRISGNTIYF
CDR3 DNA: TGTGCCAGCAGCCTAGACAGGATCTCTGGAAACACCATATATTTT

J gene: TRBJ2-1
clone size: .
V gene: TRBV29-1
CDR3 length: 15
D gene: TRBD2
CDR3 protein: CSGSSGVGNYNEQFF
CDR3 DNA: TGCAGCGGGTCTAGCGGGGTGGGGAATTACAATGAGCAGTTCTTC

J gene: TRBJ2-1
clone size: .
V gene: TRBV5-5
CDR3 length: 16
D gene: .
CDR3 protein: CASTPTQPRTYNEQFF
CDR3 DNA: TGTGCCAGCACCCCTACCCAGCCCCGCACTTACAATGAGCAGTTCTTC

J gene: TRBJ2-7
clone size: .
V gene: TRBV6-5
CDR3 length: 15
D gene: TRBD1
CDR3 protein: CASSYRGTGIYEQYF
CDR3 DNA: TGTGCCAGCAGTTACCGGGGGACAGGGATTTACGAGCAGTACTTC

J gene: TRBJ1-5
clone size: .
V gene: TRBV6-1
CDR3 length: 17
D gene: .
CDR3 protein: CASSERGHTLGNQPQHF
CDR3 DNA: TGTGCCAGCAGTGAGAGGGGTCACACCTTGGGAAATCAGCCCCAGCATTTT

J gene: TRBJ2-1
clone size: .
V gene: TRBV7-9
CDR3 length: 15
D gene: .
CDR3 protein: CTSSFPGPSYNEQFF
CDR3 DNA: TGTACCAGCAGCTTCCCCGGACCGTCCTACAATGAGCAGTTCTTC

J gene: TRBJ2-3
clone size: .
V gene: TRBV19
CDR3 length: 16
D gene: .
CDR3 protein: CATQNPRGLGTDTQYF
CDR3 DNA: TGTGCCACCCAGAACCCCCGGGGTCTTGGCACAGATACGCAGTATTTT

J gene: TRBJ1-2
clone size: .
V gene: TRBV6-6
CDR3 length: 14
D gene: .
CDR3 protein: CASSDLSDIYGYTF
CDR3 DNA: TGTGCCAGCAGTGATTTGTCGGACATCTATGGCTACACCTTC

J gene: TRBJ1-4
clone size: .
V gene: TRBV4-1
CDR3 length: 15
D gene: .
CDR3 protein: CASSQSGASLTKLFF
CDR3 DNA: TGCGCCAGCAGCCAAAGCGGAGCCTCCCTCACGAAACTGTTTTTT

J gene: TRBJ2-6
clone size: .
V gene: TRBV11-2
CDR3 length: 19
D gene: TRBD1
CDR3 protein: CASSPTITDRETGANVLTF
CDR3 DNA: TGTGCCAGCAGCCCCACGATTACGGACAGGGAAACTGGGGCCAACGTCCTGACTTTC

J gene: TRBJ1-4
clone size: few
V gene: TRBV10-3
CDR3 length: 14
D gene: TRBD1
CDR3 protein: CAIRAQGGNEKLFF
CDR3 DNA: TGTGCCATCAGAGCACAGGGGGGGAATGAAAAACTGTTTTTT

J gene: TRBJ2-1
clone size: .
V gene: TRBV4-1
CDR3 length: 17
D gene: TRBD2
CDR3 protein: CASSQGPLAGAWNEQFF
CDR3 DNA: TGCGCCAGCAGCCAAGGTCCCCTAGCGGGAGCGTGGAATGAGCAGTTCTTC

J gene: TRBJ1-1
clone size: .
V gene: TRBV18
CDR3 length: 14
D gene: TRBD1
CDR3 protein: CASSPQGANTEAFF
CDR3 DNA: TGTGCCAGCTCACCGCAGGGGGCAAACACTGAAGCTTTCTTT

J gene: TRBJ1-6
clone size: .
V gene: TRBV25-1
CDR3 length: 14
D gene: .
CDR3 protein: CASSDRSYNSPLHF
CDR3 DNA: TGTGCCAGCAGTGATCGTTCCTATAATTCACCCCTCCACTTT

J gene: TRBJ1-4
clone size: few
V gene: TRBV6-1
CDR3 length: 15
D gene: .
CDR3 protein: CASSESRGSWEKLFF
CDR3 DNA: TGTGCCAGCAGTGAAAGCAGGGGAAGTTGGGAAAAACTGTTTTTT

J gene: TRBJ2-2
clone size: .
V gene: TRBV5-1
CDR3 length: 14
D gene: TRBD2
CDR3 protein: CASSGLANTGELFF
CDR3 DNA: TGCGCCAGCTCGGGACTAGCGAACACCGGGGAGCTGTTTTTT

J gene: TRBJ2-1
clone size: .
V gene: TRBV2
CDR3 length: 14
D gene: .
CDR3 protein: CASRGQQLTNEQFF
CDR3 DNA: TGTGCCAGCAGGGGCCAACAATTAACGAATGAGCAGTTCTTC

J gene: TRBJ2-3
clone size: .
V gene: TRBV1
CDR3 length: 17
D gene: .
CDR3 protein: CTSSQPGLAGGTDTQYF
CDR3 DNA: TGCACCAGCAGCCAACCGGGACTAGCGGGAGGGACAGATACGCAGTATTTT

J gene: TRBJ2-1
clone size: .
V gene: TRBV25-1
CDR3 length: 13
D gene: .
CDR3 protein: CASSEWKYNEQFF
CDR3 DNA: TGTGCCAGCAGTGAATGGAAATACAATGAGCAGTTCTTC

J gene: TRBJ2-5
clone size: .
V gene: TRBV28
CDR3 length: 12
D gene: .
CDR3 protein: CASSSNRETQYF
CDR3 DNA: TGTGCCAGCAGTTCCAATCGTGAGACCCAGTACTTC

J gene: TRBJ2-7
clone size: .
V gene: TRBV18
CDR3 length: 15
D gene: .
CDR3 protein: CASSPPTGVVGEQYF
CDR3 DNA: TGTGCCAGCTCACCACCGACGGGAGTCGTGGGCGAGCAGTACTTC

J gene: TRBJ1-2
clone size: .
V gene: TRBV28
CDR3 length: 15
D gene: .
CDR3 protein: CASISSLRGDYGYTF
CDR3 DNA: TGTGCCAGCATTTCTAGCCTCAGGGGAGACTATGGCTACACCTTC

J gene: TRBJ1-1
clone size: few
V gene: TRBV18
CDR3 length: 18
D gene: .
CDR3 protein: CASSPPGFGTSWSTEAFF
CDR3 DNA: TGTGCCAGCTCACCTCCCGGATTCGGGACTTCTTGGAGCACTGAAGCTTTCTTT